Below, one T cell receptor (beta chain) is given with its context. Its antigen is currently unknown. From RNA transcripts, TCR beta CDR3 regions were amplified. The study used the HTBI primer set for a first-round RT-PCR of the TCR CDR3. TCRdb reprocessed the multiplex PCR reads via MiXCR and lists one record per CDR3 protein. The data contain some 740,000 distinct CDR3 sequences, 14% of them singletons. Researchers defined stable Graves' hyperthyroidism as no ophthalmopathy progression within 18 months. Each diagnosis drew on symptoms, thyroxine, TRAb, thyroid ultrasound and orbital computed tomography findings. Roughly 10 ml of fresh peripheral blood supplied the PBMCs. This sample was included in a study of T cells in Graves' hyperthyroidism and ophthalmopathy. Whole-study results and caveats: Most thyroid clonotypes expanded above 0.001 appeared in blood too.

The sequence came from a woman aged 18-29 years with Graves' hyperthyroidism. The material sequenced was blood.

The CDR3 sequence is CASGGRWDTGELFF. The DNA of the CDR3 is TGCGCCAGTGGCGGGAGATGGGACACCGGGGAGCTGTTTTTT. The rearrangement uses TRBV4-1 and TRBJ2-2, with TRBD2 matching 7 bases. Germline assignment: CDR1 MGHRA and CDR2 YSYEKL. The V and J ends lost 9 bases and 3 bases, in that order; junction bases with no gene match: 7. This CDR3 has 14 residues.